This entry describes one T cell receptor beta chain. What antigen it recognizes has not been identified. A read error may account for a junction end that differs from germline. The data originate from a study of tumor-infiltrating lymphocytes in primary liver carcinoma (dated by TCRdb to the late 2010s). Looking at the study overall: Hepatocellular carcinoma (four) or combined HCC and intrahepatic cholangiocarcinoma (one) was present in the five patients, who were three men and two women aged 30 to 69 years. Tumors of the five patients were stage T1-T3 N0M0 with maximum diameters of roughly 4.2 to 11 cm. Samples yielded roughly 3.65 to 7.13 million productive TCRbeta reads; read depth did not differ significantly between tissue types. For each liver tumor, the study sampled five regions along with adjacent normal tissue and blood, and applied TCRbeta repertoire sequencing, expression microarrays and whole-exome sequencing. A total of 35 or so specimens from 5 patients went through TCRbeta repertoire sequencing, namely 25 tumor regions, 5 adjacent noncancerous liver tissues and 5 peripheral blood samples. Agilent mRNA microarray profiling was performed on the approximately 25 tumor region samples to relate TCRbeta repertoire diversity to the local molecular phenotype. High reproducibility was observed for the technical replicate repertoires, with mean shared-clone rates about 0.92 and correlation coefficients above 0.95. Overall results and qualifications from the work: Since the samples were bulk and unsorted, there was no way to compare CD4+ and CD8+ T cell repertoires. Repertoire overlap was higher between tumor regions (mean about 36%) than tumor-adjacent (approximately 17%) or tumor-blood (about 14%) pairs, consistent with antigen-driven expansion. The study included only four or five patients, and the authors note findings should be validated in a larger study. Compared with blood, tumors had a significantly larger share of the repertoire taken up by the top 250 clones (p = 0.039). Only the TCR beta chain was sequenced, so true repertoire diversity is likely underestimated because unpaired alpha chains were not captured. Only roughly 8-25% of top clones appeared in all five regions of a tumor, which suggests that tumor-infiltrating T cells are spatially heterogeneous.

TCRbeta-specific cDNA was reverse-transcribed from 500 ng total RNA using a constant-region primer and ProtoScript II reverse transcriptase. The TCRbeta libraries were prepared through three rounds of nested multiplex PCR following a slightly modified ARM-PCR procedure. Each of the first two PCR rounds ran for nine to ten cycles and used multiplex TRBV1-TRBV30 forward primers together with a Cbeta reverse primer. Sample barcodes and Illumina adapters were added in a final 25-cycle PCR with Deep VentR polymerase. Before sequencing, amplicons between 200 and 500 bp were purified from gel using a QIAquick gel extraction kit. An Illumina HiSeq 2500 was used to sequence the TCRbeta amplicons, generating 250-bp paired-end reads. In the authors' own workflow: Reads were quality-trimmed with Trimmomatic v0.33, and paired reads were merged with FLASH v1.2.11 to recover full CDR3 sequences. MiGEC v1.2.1b assigned V, D and J germline segments to the rearranged TCRbeta sequences. Clonotype statistics and Shannon-Wiener diversity indices were calculated with VDJtools v1.0.0. To reduce sampling bias, subsequent analyses other than the diversity analysis used only the 250 most abundant clonotypes in each sample. Clones were called with MiXCR by TCRdb after fastp trimmed the public reads at Q25, and only in-frame beta chains were retained. Every distinct CDR3 protein forms one entry, paired with its most common genes and DNA. TCRdb's processing, not the authors', yielded these V and J calls. The table for this sample lists 55,000 or so distinct CDR3 sequences; less than 85% of them were counted only once. The ten largest clonotypes hold roughly three fifths of the sample.

Total RNA and DNA were co-extracted from about 20-30 mg of bulk tissue with the AllPrep DNA/RNA mini kit, without cell sorting. Between November 2015 and March 2016, 4 to 6 patients in China with histopathologically diagnosed primary liver carcinoma had surgical resection. Chronic HBV infection was present in the patients, and the patients were treatment-naive at sampling. Each tumor was sampled at five spatially separated regions: the superior, inferior, left-lateral and right-lateral poles and the tumor centre. Histology showed that every tumor sample contained more than 75% viable tumor cells. Fresh tumor and adjacent tissue pieces were bisected, with one half stored in RNAlater at -80 degrees C and the other half sent for histology. Taken from cysteine to phenylalanine, the CDR3 has 12 residues. CDR3 DNA only is kept here, 36 bases in frame from base 1. According to the germline V gene, CDR1 reads MNHEY and CDR2 reads SVGEGT.

The TCR comes from a man aged 40-49 years with primary liver carcinoma and hepatitis B virus infection. In this chain, TRBV6-2 or TRBV6-3 is recombined with TRBJ1-1; perhaps TRBD1 is the D gene, with 6 bases matching. Sequenced input: liver tumor tissue from sampling region 2. The cell subset or site tag for this specimen amounts to: tumor region T2, inferior pole. The nucleotide sequence reads as follows: TGTGCCAGCGGGACACATAACACTGAAGTTTTCTTT. It translates as CASGTHNTEVFF.